This TCR beta chain was identified during a study of T cells in Graves' hyperthyroidism and ophthalmopathy. This CDR3 spans 16 amino acids. Germline CDR1 reads DFQATT; CDR2 reads SNEGSKA (reference sequence). Trimming shortened V by 6 bases and J by 7 bases, and 27 bases separated the two germline ends. RNA transcripts served as the template for amplifying TCR beta CDR3 regions. The HTBI set primed first-round TCR CDR3 RT-PCR. Each CDR3 protein gets one entry after TCRdb re-called the multiplex PCR reads with MiXCR. Of around 520,000 distinct CDR3 sequences listed, approximately 14% are singletons. This clonotype was seen a few times. The antigen remains unidentified. Study results and caveats: Expanded thyroid clonotypes (above 0.001) were mostly also found in blood.

No ophthalmopathy progression within 18 months constituted stable Graves' hyperthyroidism. The receptor was isolated from a woman under 30 with Graves' hyperthyroidism. The genes are TRBV20-1 and TRBJ1-1; unclear D gene. The sample consisted of blood. The CDR3 region is CSAGRPNGVAESEAFF. CDR3 in DNA: TGCAGTGCCGGACGACCGAACGGCGTAGCCGAAAGTGAAGCTTTCTTT.